This TCR beta chain appears in the sequencing data of a study of vaccination and CD4 T cells after COVID-19. Study-level background: Spike peptides, overlapping and drawn from SARS-CoV-2, HCoV-NL63, HCoV-OC43 and HCoV-229E, were used to stimulate cells. As control conditions, cultures were given either a CEFX pool serving as positive control, an HIV-1 Nef pool, or no peptide at all.

The treatment was: 10-day PBMC culture with coronavirus spike peptide pools or control peptides (ViraFEST assay). Peptide pools at about 9.5 ug/ml, together with 7.5 to 10 IU/ml IL-2, were added to cultures of approximately 1.9 million PBMCs per well. CDR3 size: 15 residues. The V gene's germline CDR1 is SGHNT and CDR2 YYREEE (reference sequence). With 4 bases clipped from V and 2 bases from J, the junction kept 6 bases outside the gene matches. Notes on this clonotype: Antigen: not known.

Sequencing of the DNA from cultured CD4+ T cells was carried out with the Oncomine TCR Beta short-read assay. TCRdb fed the PCR reads into MiXCR, producing one record per CDR3 protein. Of fewer than 12,000 distinct CDR3 sequences detected, approximately 20% appear once; the ten largest clones hold 9% to 15%. This specimen consisted of CD4+ T cells from blood, cultured in vitro, obtained after SARS-CoV-2 vaccination. The sequence was collected from a human donor who had recovered from COVID-19. The rearrangement links TRBV5-4 to TRBJ2-3, with 8 bases identical to TRBD2. CDR3 coding DNA: TGTGCCAGCAGCGCGGGACTAGTTCTCACAGATACGCAGTATTTT. It specifies CASSAGLVLTDTQYF.